This T cell receptor beta chain was captured by sequencing in a study of cytomegalovirus exposure and HLA in healthy donors. V dropped 8 bases and J dropped 7; count of bases not matched to a gene: 8. Germline V gene lookup returns CDR1 MNHEY and CDR2 SVGAGI. The CDR3 is 13 residues long. Notes on the study in general: Being productive about 90% or about 30% of the time was typical of most TCR beta V segments in an earlier analysis.

This clone was recorded a few times. Antigen: not known. The PCR used 60 Vbeta and 13 Jbeta primers. The repertoire was sequenced with immunoSEQ multiplex PCR; TCRdb's copy has only in-frame clones and lacks some. The profile shows around 130,000 clones, approximately 84% of them singletons. J is TRBJ2-1 and V is TRBV6-5, with 7 bases aligning to TRBD2. The receptor comes from a woman aged 18-29 years in good health and CMV-seronegative. Material for sequencing was PBMCs. The CDR3 region has the DNA TGTGCCAGCCGGGGCGGGAGTAGAAATGAGCAGTTCTTC. This gives the protein CASRGGSRNEQFF.